This is a list of T cell receptor beta chains from one sample in a study of cytomegalovirus exposure and HLA in healthy donors. The method was immunoSEQ multiplex PCR; TCRdb's version includes in-frame clones alone and lacks a portion of them. This sample has 130,000 or so clones, with about 70% found just once. Sequencing was performed on PBMCs. The receptors shown here come from a woman between 40 and 55 years old in good health and CMV-seronegative. Each CDR3 is given with its conserved first and last residue. Each record gives: V gene, J gene, clone size, D gene, CDR3 protein, CDR3 DNA. D genes are given only for firm matches. The size of a clone is reported for some rows only, either as once, few or many, or as a class for expanded clones.

v_call: TRBV4-2
j_call: TRBJ2-2
clone_size: NA
d_call: NA
cdr3_aa: CASSQDSRTGELFF
cdr3_nt: TGTGCCAGCAGCCAAGATAGTAGAACCGGGGAGCTGTTTTTT

v_call: TRBV19
j_call: TRBJ1-5
clone_size: once
d_call: TRBD1
cdr3_aa: CASRGQGGNQPQHF
cdr3_nt: TGTGCCAGTCGCGGACAGGGAGGAAATCAGCCCCAGCATTTT

v_call: TRBV5-1
j_call: TRBJ2-7
clone_size: NA
d_call: NA
cdr3_aa: CASSLDFGAYEQYF
cdr3_nt: TGCGCCAGCAGCTTGGATTTCGGGGCCTACGAGCAGTACTTC

v_call: TRBV27
j_call: TRBJ2-7
clone_size: few
d_call: NA
cdr3_aa: CASREVPATREEQYF
cdr3_nt: TGTGCCAGCAGGGAGGTACCAGCGACGAGGGAGGAGCAGTACTTC

v_call: TRBV5-6
j_call: TRBJ2-2
clone_size: NA
d_call: TRBD2
cdr3_aa: CASSAGLANTGELFF
cdr3_nt: TGTGCCAGCAGCGCTGGACTAGCTAACACCGGGGAGCTGTTTTTT

v_call: TRBV12-5
j_call: TRBJ1-1
clone_size: few
d_call: TRBD1
cdr3_aa: CASGPGTVNTEAFF
cdr3_nt: TGTGCTAGTGGTCCGGGGACAGTGAACACTGAAGCTTTCTTT

v_call: TRBV4-3
j_call: TRBJ1-1
clone_size: NA
d_call: TRBD1
cdr3_aa: CASSQDQTGVFTEAFF
cdr3_nt: TGCGCCAGCAGCCAAGATCAAACAGGGGTTTTCACTGAAGCTTTCTTT

v_call: TRBV6-6
j_call: TRBJ1-4
clone_size: NA
d_call: NA
cdr3_aa: CASSYSHRATNEKLFF
cdr3_nt: TGTGCCAGCAGTTACTCTCACAGGGCAACTAATGAAAAACTGTTTTTT

v_call: TRBV30
j_call: TRBJ1-5
clone_size: NA
d_call: TRBD1
cdr3_aa: CAWREGASSNQPQHF
cdr3_nt: TGTGCCTGGAGAGAGGGGGCGTCGAGCAATCAGCCCCAGCATTTT

v_call: TRBV9
j_call: TRBJ2-5
clone_size: few
d_call: NA
cdr3_aa: CASSVGPTGETQYF
cdr3_nt: TGTGCCAGCAGCGTGGGGCCCACCGGTGAGACCCAGTACTTC

v_call: TRBV5-1
j_call: TRBJ2-1
clone_size: NA
d_call: TRBD1
cdr3_aa: CASSGTGSRNEQFF
cdr3_nt: TGCGCCAGCAGCGGGACAGGGTCGAGGAATGAGCAGTTCTTC

v_call: TRBV19
j_call: TRBJ2-5
clone_size: NA
d_call: TRBD2
cdr3_aa: CASSIISSGGQETQYF
cdr3_nt: TGTGCCAGTAGTATAATTTCTAGCGGAGGACAAGAGACCCAGTACTTC

v_call: TRBV10-3
j_call: TRBJ1-2
clone_size: NA
d_call: TRBD1
cdr3_aa: CAISELVGTGVNGYTF
cdr3_nt: TGTGCCATCAGTGAGCTCGTCGGGACAGGGGTGAATGGCTACACCTTC

v_call: TRBV5-4
j_call: TRBJ1-3
clone_size: NA
d_call: TRBD1
cdr3_aa: CASSWDRSSGNTIYF
cdr3_nt: TGTGCCAGCAGTTGGGACAGGTCCTCTGGAAACACCATATATTTT

v_call: TRBV7-8
j_call: TRBJ2-1
clone_size: NA
d_call: TRBD2
cdr3_aa: CASSLGGGYYNEQFF
cdr3_nt: TGTGCCAGCAGCTTAGGCGGGGGTTACTACAATGAGCAGTTCTTC

v_call: TRBV6-5
j_call: TRBJ2-2
clone_size: few
d_call: TRBD2
cdr3_aa: CASSGSGGYGGELFF
cdr3_nt: TGTGCCAGCAGTGGTAGCGGGGGGTATGGCGGGGAGCTGTTTTTT

v_call: TRBV10-3
j_call: TRBJ2-2
clone_size: NA
d_call: NA
cdr3_aa: CAISESEDTGELFF
cdr3_nt: TGTGCCATCAGTGAGTCCGAGGACACCGGGGAGCTGTTTTTT

v_call: TRBV29-1
j_call: TRBJ1-2
clone_size: NA
d_call: NA
cdr3_aa: CSVEEAQSGYTF
cdr3_nt: TGCAGCGTTGAAGAGGCCCAGTCTGGCTACACCTTC

v_call: TRBV4-1
j_call: TRBJ2-3
clone_size: NA
d_call: TRBD1
cdr3_aa: CASSPLDRGRTTDTQYF
cdr3_nt: TGCGCCAGCAGCCCTCTAGACAGGGGGCGGACAACAGATACGCAGTATTTT

v_call: TRBV27
j_call: TRBJ2-7
clone_size: few
d_call: NA
cdr3_aa: CASSLQSSYEQYF
cdr3_nt: TGTGCCAGCAGTCTACAGAGCTCCTACGAGCAGTACTTC

v_call: TRBV6-4
j_call: TRBJ2-1
clone_size: few
d_call: TRBD2
cdr3_aa: CASSEGGDYNEQFF
cdr3_nt: TGTGCCAGCAGTGAGGGGGGGGATTACAATGAGCAGTTCTTC

v_call: TRBV7-9
j_call: TRBJ2-3
clone_size: few
d_call: NA
cdr3_aa: CASSPRGITDTQYF
cdr3_nt: TGTGCCAGCAGCCCCCGGGGTATCACAGATACGCAGTATTTT

v_call: TRBV5-1
j_call: TRBJ1-1
clone_size: few
d_call: NA
cdr3_aa: CASSKSLNTEAFF
cdr3_nt: TGCGCCAGCAGTAAATCACTTAACACTGAAGCTTTCTTT

v_call: TRBV4-3
j_call: TRBJ2-7
clone_size: NA
d_call: TRBD1
cdr3_aa: CASSWARGLSYEQYF
cdr3_nt: TGCGCCAGCAGCTGGGCCAGGGGGCTCTCCTACGAGCAGTACTTC

v_call: TRBV30
j_call: TRBJ1-1
clone_size: NA
d_call: NA
cdr3_aa: CAWRFRGGTEAFF
cdr3_nt: TGTGCCTGGAGATTTCGCGGTGGCACTGAAGCTTTCTTT

v_call: TRBV7-9
j_call: TRBJ2-7
clone_size: NA
d_call: TRBD1
cdr3_aa: CSSGAGGSEQYF
cdr3_nt: TGTTCCTCCGGGGCAGGGGGAAGCGAGCAGTACTTC

v_call: TRBV5-1
j_call: TRBJ2-2
clone_size: few
d_call: NA
cdr3_aa: CASSFGAWTSTGELFF
cdr3_nt: TGCGCCAGCAGCTTTGGGGCCTGGACATCCACCGGGGAGCTGTTTTTT

v_call: TRBV19
j_call: TRBJ1-2
clone_size: NA
d_call: NA
cdr3_aa: CASSMLGGYGYGYTF
cdr3_nt: TGTGCCAGTAGTATGCTCGGGGGGTACGGCTATGGCTACACCTTC